This entry lists 30 T cell receptor beta chains sequenced from one sample in a study of Graves' ophthalmopathy and Graves' hyperthyroidism. RNA transcripts yielded amplified TCR beta CDR3 regions. An opening RT-PCR round employed HTBI primers and preceded a second-round multiplex PCR. TCRdb ran MiXCR on the multiplex PCR reads and lists one entry per CDR3 protein. The sample holds some 160,000 distinct CDR3 sequences; roughly two fifths are singletons and the top ten take around 8.9%. Sample: peripheral blood. These TCRs come from a man aged 25-40 years with Graves' ophthalmopathy.

The gene calls are TRBV6-2 or TRBV6-3 and TRBJ2-7, with D possibly TRBD2 on 6 matching bases. Germline-derived CDR1 and CDR2 are MNHEY and SVGEGT. V was pared by 2 bases and J by 2 bases, with 22 bases between. The CDR3 is 18 amino acids. CDR3 in amino acids: CASSYGAPRTGVAYEQYF. The CDR3, as DNA: TGTGCCAGCAGTTACGGGGCACCGCGAACGGGAGTCGCCTACGAGCAGTACTTC.

This clonotype appeared once. DNA of the CDR3: TGTGCCAGCAGGCAGGGACTTAACTATGGCTACACCTTC. Encoded protein: CASRQGLNYGYTF. The chain uses TRBV6-1 and TRBJ1-2; maybe TRBD1 (5 bases). V lost 6 bases and J lost 1, with 9 bases in between. The CDR3 has 13 amino acids. Germline CDR1 and CDR2: MNHNS and SASEGT.

This clonotype was counted many times. The chain has TRBV27 and TRBJ2-7; 7 nucleotides agree with TRBD2. Trimming at V came to 2 bases and at J to 5 bases, leaving 6 bases not matched to a gene. The CDR3 is made up of 14 amino acids. CDR1 MNHEY and CDR2 SMNVEV come from the germline V gene (reference sequence). The CDR3 region is CASSLGGSSNEQYF. In DNA, the CDR3 is TGTGCCAGCAGTTTAGGCGGGAGTAGCAACGAGCAGTACTTC.

At least ten counts were recorded for this clonotype. A much larger clonotype is one base distant, so this may be a read error. J is TRBJ2-5 and V is TRBV7-3; D gene ambiguous. V lost 2 bases to trimming and J lost 1 base, with 5 bases between them. Germline assignment: CDR1 SGHTA and CDR2 FQGTGA. This CDR3 spans 13 amino acids. CDR3 DNA sequence: TGTGCCAGCAGCTTAGGCACCCAAGAGACCCAGTACTTC. Protein: CASSLGTQETQYF.

The gene calls are TRBV6-1 and TRBJ1-5; D remains ambiguous. This CDR3 has 14 amino acids. Germline V gene sequence: CDR1 MNHNS, CDR2 SASEGT. V lost 10 bases, J lost 2 bases, and 15 bases lay in between. CDR3 residues: CATRRSFGNQPQHF. For the CDR3, the DNA is TGTGCCACTCGACGTTCGTTCGGCAATCAGCCCCAGCATTTT.

This clonotype was observed at least ten times. This CDR3 reads CSVEDTGGHTEAFF. DNA for the CDR3: TGCAGCGTTGAAGACACCGGTGGGCACACTGAAGCTTTCTTT. The chain combines TRBV29-1 with TRBJ1-1, with unresolved D. The V gene lost 0 bases and the J gene lost 3 bases, with 11 bases spanning the gap. The CDR3 runs 14 residues. Germline CDR1 SQVTM, CDR2 ANQGSEA.

This clonotype has a count of ten or more. The V call is TRBV7-2, the J call TRBJ2-7; D call uncertain. This CDR3 region has 15 residues. Germline-derived CDR1 and CDR2 are SGHTA and FQGNSA. Trimming removed 1 base at V and 3 bases at J, with 13 bases between. Here the CDR3 reads CASSLGYSVSYEQYF. CDR3 nucleotides: TGTGCCAGCAGCTTAGGTTATTCAGTTAGCTACGAGCAGTACTTC. Full variable domain (missing parts from reference TRBV7-2 and TRBJ2-7): GAGVSQSPSNKVTEKGKDVELRCDPISGHTALYWYRQSLGQGLEFLIYFQGNSAPDKSGLPSDRFSAERTGGSVSTLTIQRTQQEDSAVYLCASSLGYSVSYEQYFGPGTRLTVT.

This clonotype was recorded at least ten times. V gene TRBV12-3 or TRBV12-4 combines with J gene TRBJ2-2; D is perhaps TRBD1 or TRBD2 (5 bases each). The CDR3 is made up of 17 amino acids. The ends were cut back, 7 bases at V and 4 bases at J, with 22 bases in the middle. CDR3 sequence reads: CASNPRARARGTGELFF. CDR3 nucleotides: TGTGCCAGCAACCCCAGGGCACGGGCACGGGGCACCGGGGAGCTGTTTTTT.

This clonotype was seen ten or more times. The J gene is TRBJ2-7, the V gene TRBV12-3 or TRBV12-4; D possibly corresponds to TRBD2 (7 bases). Between the trimmed V and J ends, which lost 5 bases and 4 bases, there was a span of 18 bases. The CDR3 spans 15 residues. The CDR3 sequence: CASSLSGGQNYEQYF. The CDR3 coding sequence is TGTGCCAGCAGTCTTTCGGGAGGACAGAATTACGAGCAGTACTTC.

This clonotype was detected ten times or more. The chain is built from TRBV5-5 and TRBJ1-2; TRBD1 might be the D (6 bases). The germline gives CDR1 SGHKS, CDR2 YYEKEE (reference sequence). Trimming shortened V by 4 bases and J by 8 bases, and 21 bases separated the two germline ends. The CDR3 sequence is 15 residues long. The CDR3 loop reads CASSHEVGGHEGYTF. CDR3 bases: TGTGCCAGCAGCCACGAGGTGGGGGGCCATGAAGGCTACACCTTC.

J is TRBJ1-3 and V is TRBV6-1; 9 nucleotides align to TRBD1. Germline V CDR1 and CDR2: MNHNS, SASEGT. The trim removed 6 bases at V and 4 bases at J, leaving 13 bases unmatched. The CDR3 has 17 amino acids. DNA of the CDR3: TGTGCCAGCAGGTCTTATAGGACAGGGGAAAGGGGAAACACCATATATTTT. As protein: CASRSYRTGERGNTIYF.

V gene TRBV29-1 combines with J gene TRBJ2-5; 7 positions match TRBD1. The CDR3 consists of 14 residues. V dropped 6 bases and J dropped 4; count of bases not matched to a gene: 11. Germline V CDR1 and CDR2: SQVTM, ANQGSEA. The CDR3 here is CSVTVGAGGETQYF. DNA for the CDR3: TGCAGCGTCACCGTAGGGGCAGGGGGAGAGACCCAGTACTTC.

This chain links TRBV20-1 with TRBJ2-5, with D perhaps matching TRBD2 (7 bases). The CDR3 is 14 amino acids. Germline CDR1 DFQATT, CDR2 SNEGSKA (reference sequence). The V end was cut by 6 bases, the J end by 5 bases, with 19 bases between. The CDR3 region is CSATVGGPSETQYF. As DNA, the CDR3 is TGCAGTGCCACGGTGGGGGGGCCGTCGGAGACCCAGTACTTC.

This clonotype appeared many times. The V and J genes are TRBV30 and TRBJ1-2; D remains ambiguous. The V end lost 2 bases, the J end lost 1 base, and 14 bases lay between the germline ends. Germline V gene data show CDR1 as GTSNPN and CDR2 as SVGIG (reference sequence). The CDR3 has 15 residues. As DNA, the CDR3 is TGTGCCTGGAGTCCCAACTACAGCTATAACTATGGCTACACCTTC. Protein sequence: CAWSPNYSYNYGYTF. Full variable domain (missing parts from reference TRBV30 and TRBJ1-2): SQTIHQWPATLVQPVGSPLSLECTVEGTSNPNLYWYRQAAGRGLQLLFYSVGIGQISSEVPQNLSASRPQDRQFILSSKKLLLSDSGFYLCAWSPNYSYNYGYTFGSGTRLTVV.

The sample holds many counts of this clonotype. The chain has TRBV12-3 or TRBV12-4 and TRBJ2-5; 10 positions match TRBD2. J gave up 6 bases and V 7 bases, and 8 bases lay outside the gene matches. The CDR3 totals 14 residues. The CDR3 coding sequence is TGTGCCAGCACCAAGGGACTAGCGATTAAGACCCAGTACTTC. This sequence encodes CASTKGLAIKTQYF.

The rearrangement uses TRBV30 and TRBJ1-2, with unresolved D. The CDR3 has 13 residues. Looked up from germline, CDR1 is GTSNPN and CDR2 is SVGIG (reference sequence). V shed 8 bases and J shed 2 bases, with 15 bases lying between them. CDR3 in amino acids: CANKGTLNYGYTF. In nucleotides, the CDR3 is TGTGCCAATAAGGGAACCTTAAACTATGGCTACACCTTC.

This clonotype was seen repeatedly, ten times or more. This chain joins TRBV7-9 and TRBJ2-1; 7 nucleotides line up with TRBD2. The CDR3 is made up of 15 amino acids. With V trimmed by 4 bases and J by 1 base, 4 bases remained unmatched. Germline CDR1 reads SEHNR; CDR2 reads FQNEAQ (reference sequence). CDR3 nucleotides: TGTGCCAGCAGCTCCAGCGGGAAGTCCTACAATGAGCAGTTCTTC. Its translation is CASSSSGKSYNEQFF.

This clonotype was recorded many times. The chain combines TRBV29-1 with TRBJ2-4, with 9 bases aligning to TRBD1. This CDR3 region has 12 residues. CDR1 is SQVTM and CDR2 is ANQGSEA in the germline V gene. After removal of 6 bases from V and 9 bases from J, the junction contained 6 bases not matched to a gene. CDR3 sequence reads: CSVAGQGIIQYF. The CDR3 nucleotides are TGCAGCGTCGCTGGACAGGGGATCATTCAGTACTTC.

The gene calls are TRBV28 and TRBJ2-5; tentative D call: TRBD2 (5 bases). CDR3 length equals 15 residues. Germline loops: CDR1 MDHEN, CDR2 SYDVKM. Trimming removed 3 bases at V and 6 bases at J, with 17 bases between. CDR3 in DNA: TGTGCCAGCAGTTTGGTAGGACTGGTGGTACAGACCCAGTACTTC. It is translated as CASSLVGLVVQTQYF.

This CDR3 is CATSDGRGPLGNTEAFF. As DNA, the CDR3 is TGTGCCACCAGTGATGGCAGGGGGCCTTTAGGGAACACTGAAGCTTTCTTT. This chain joins TRBV24-1 and TRBJ1-1; 8 bases line up with TRBD1. CDR3 size: 17 residues. Germline CDR1 KGHDR, CDR2 SFDVKD. Trimming removed 3 bases from V and 1 base from J; junction bases left unmatched: 9.

This clonotype was counted many times. The J gene is TRBJ1-6, the V gene TRBV7-2, with D unresolved. This CDR3 has 15 amino acids. CDR1 and CDR2 from the germline V gene are SGHTA and FQGNSA. Trimming removed 1 base from V and 6 bases from J, with 10 bases in between. CDR3 sequence (DNA): TGTGCCAGCAGCTTAGAGGCAGGAATTAATTCACCCCTCCACTTT. Its protein product is CASSLEAGINSPLHF.

The table lists this clonotype with many counts. The chain uses TRBV12-3 or TRBV12-4 and TRBJ2-2; possibly TRBD1 for D (6 bases). V lost 2 bases and J 4 bases, leaving 8 bases between the germline ends. The CDR3 spans 14 residues. CDR3 residues: CASSLQGSTGELFF. Here the CDR3 DNA reads TGTGCCAGCAGTTTACAGGGGAGCACCGGGGAGCTGTTTTTT.

This clonotype was counted at least ten times. The junction shows a germline mismatch at one end, possibly a read error. The V call is TRBV6-1, the J call TRBJ2-2; 7 bases align to TRBD1. CDR1 is MNHNS, CDR2 SASEGT, per germline. This CDR3 is built from 14 residues. The CDR3 bases are TGTGCCAGCAGCAGGGGGACGAACACCGGGGAGCCGTTTTTT. Its translation is CASSRGTNTGEPFF.

This chain joins TRBV27 and TRBJ1-2; possible D gene TRBD1, 5 bases. Germline-derived CDR1 and CDR2 are MNHEY and SMNVEV (reference sequence). The CDR3 is 11 residues long. The V end was cut by 5 bases, the J end by 9 bases, with 10 bases between. The CDR3 sequence is CASSPPDSYTF. CDR3 DNA: TGTGCCAGCAGTCCCCCGGACAGCTACACCTTC.

J is TRBJ1-1 and V is TRBV20-1; 8 bases match TRBD1. The V segment lost 4 bases and the J segment 5 bases; nucleotides outside the gene matches: 6. Germline V gene data show CDR1 as DFQATT and CDR2 as SNEGSKA (reference sequence). The CDR3 consists of 13 residues. The CDR3 region has the DNA TGCAGTGCTAACAGGGGGGGTTTTACTGAAGCTTTCTTT. This encodes CSANRGGFTEAFF.

This clonotype has a handful of counts. The V and J genes are TRBV19 and TRBJ1-1; 8 bases are shared with TRBD1. CDR1 and CDR2 (germline): LNHDA, SQIVND (reference sequence). The CDR3 extends over 13 amino acids. V lost 10 bases to trimming and J lost 0 bases; unmatched junction nucleotides: 4. CDR3 loop: CAIRDRMNTEAFF. For the CDR3, the DNA is TGTGCCATCCGGGACAGGATGAACACTGAAGCTTTCTTT.

Ten or more counts support this clonotype. The chain carries TRBV6-1 and TRBJ1-2; tentative D call: TRBD1 (6 bases). V lost 0 bases to trimming and J lost 8 bases, with 19 bases between them. Per the germline V gene, CDR1 is MNHNS and CDR2 is SASEGT. CDR3 length: 16 amino acids. DNA for the CDR3: TGTGCCAGCAGTGAAGCGGTCATGCCGGGGGCGGGAGGCTACACCTTC. Encoded protein: CASSEAVMPGAGGYTF.

The rearrangement links TRBV20-1 to TRBJ1-1, with D uncertain. V shed 0 bases and J shed 2 bases, with 4 bases lying between them. The CDR3 length is 12 residues. Germline V gives CDR1 DFQATT, CDR2 SNEGSKA (reference sequence). For the CDR3, the DNA is TGCAGTGCTAGAGACCTCAACACTGAAGCTTTCTTT. Amino acid sequence: CSARDLNTEAFF.

This clonotype has at least ten counts. This chain connects TRBV28 to TRBJ1-2; a weak D match, TRBD1 (5 bases). Deletions cut 3 bases from V and 4 bases from J, with 12 bases between. From germline, CDR1 is MDHEN and CDR2 SYDVKM. The CDR3 consists of 14 residues. CDR3 bases: TGTGCCAGCAGTTTCGGCAGGGATCGCTATGGCTACACCTTC. Translation gives CASSFGRDRYGYTF.

This clonotype was found many times. The chain employs TRBV6-5 and TRBJ1-1; tentative D call: TRBD1 (5 bases). Deletions cut 4 bases from V and 3 bases from J, with 12 bases between. Germline values: CDR1 MNHEY, CDR2 SVGAGI. CDR3 size: 14 residues. The CDR3 spells CASSWQGYDTEAFF. In DNA form, the CDR3 reads TGTGCCAGCAGTTGGCAGGGATATGACACTGAAGCTTTCTTT.